The 26 T cell receptor beta chains below come from one sample, sequenced in a study of blood T cell repertoires in COVID-19. Repertoires were generated with immunoSEQ multiplex PCR, while TCRdb's copy carries only in-frame clones and drops some. The data contain hundreds of thousands of clones, 75% to 90% of them seen just once; the ten biggest clones take up roughly a tenth. Sequencing was done on a sample of PBMCs or T cells enriched from blood (not recorded which). The receptors originated from a woman in her thirties or forties who had recovered from COVID-19.

CDR3 loop: CASSFRSSYEQYF. CDR3 bases: TGTGCCAGCAGTTTTAGGAGCTCCTACGAGCAGTACTTC. The V gene is TRBV27, the J gene TRBJ2-7; no clear D. The length of the CDR3 is 13 residues. Deletions cut 3 bases from V and 0 bases from J, with 6 bases between. Looked up from germline, CDR1 is MNHEY and CDR2 is SMNVEV (reference sequence).

The V gene is TRBV2, the J gene TRBJ1-5, with a possible D match to TRBD1 (5 bases). Germline V lookup: CDR1 SNHLY, CDR2 FYNNEI. The CDR3 covers 15 residues. V was trimmed by 3 bases and J by 3 bases, leaving 12 bases between them. As DNA, the CDR3 is TGTGCCAGCAGTGACAGGGTTAGGGTCAATCAGCCCCAGCATTTT. This codes for CASSDRVRVNQPQHF.

The chain employs TRBV11-2 and TRBJ2-5; possibly TRBD2 for D (5 bases). Trimming shortened V by 7 bases and J by 5 bases, and 14 bases separated the two germline ends. The germline gives CDR1 SGHAT, CDR2 FQNNGV. The CDR3 spans 13 residues. This CDR3 is CASTPSGMETQYF. The CDR3 DNA is TGTGCCAGCACTCCGTCGGGGATGGAGACCCAGTACTTC. Full variable domain (outside the CDR3, taken from reference TRBV11-2 and TRBJ2-5): EAGVAQSPRYKIIEKRQSVAFWCNPISGHATLYWYQQILGQGPKLLIQFQNNGVVDDSQLPKDRFSAERLKGVDSTLKIQPAKLEDSAVYLCASTPSGMETQYFGPGTRLLVL.

This CDR3 is CASIHNEKLFF. Written as DNA, the CDR3 is TGTGCCAGCATCCATAATGAAAAACTGTTTTTT. The V call is TRBV28, the J call TRBJ1-4; D unresolved. CDR1 and CDR2 from the germline V gene are MDHEN and SYDVKM. The V end lost 7 bases, the J end lost 4 bases, and 4 bases lay between the germline ends. The CDR3 covers 11 residues.

The V and J genes are TRBV7-2 and TRBJ2-5; TRBD1 agrees at 9 bases. V gave up 1 base and J gave up 1 base; unmatched junction bases: 7. Per germline, CDR1 SGHTA and CDR2 FQGNSA. This CDR3 contains 17 residues. CDR3: CASSLGPDRGPQETQYF. For the CDR3, the DNA is TGTGCCAGCAGCTTAGGACCGGACAGGGGCCCCCAAGAGACCCAGTACTTC.

V and J are TRBV19 and TRBJ2-3; 12 nucleotides line up with TRBD2. This CDR3 has 16 amino acids. The junction had 6 bases not matched to a gene; V was cut back by 4 bases and J by 4 bases. The V gene's germline CDR1 is LNHDA and CDR2 SQIVND (reference sequence). CDR3 residues: CASSRLAGVGADTQYF. CDR3 sequence (DNA): TGTGCCAGTAGTAGACTAGCGGGAGTTGGCGCAGATACGCAGTATTTT. The whole variable domain, filled in from reference TRBV19 and TRBJ2-3, reads DGGITQSPKYLFRKEGQNVTLSCEQNLNHDAMYWYRQDPGQGLRLIYYSQIVNDFQKGDIAEGYSVSREKKESFPLTVTSAQKNPTAFYLCASSRLAGVGADTQYFGPGTRLTVL.

The CDR3 loop is CASSPETGLSYEQYF. CDR3 DNA: TGTGCCAGCTCCCCCGAGACAGGCCTCTCCTACGAGCAGTACTTC. V usage is TRBV18 and J usage is TRBJ2-7; D is possibly TRBD1 (6 bases). Germline V gives CDR1 KGHSH, CDR2 LQKENI. The CDR3 is 15 amino acids. With 6 bases removed from V and 0 bases from J, the gap between germline ends came to 15 bases.

This clone was detected only once. The chain employs TRBV7-8 and TRBJ2-3; D ambiguous. V lost 6 bases and J 6 bases, leaving 16 bases between the germline ends. The CDR3 consists of 14 residues. Germline CDR1 is SGHVS and CDR2 is FQNEAQ. The CDR3 sequence: CASRMTATLDTQYF. The CDR3 bases are TGTGCCAGCAGGATGACTGCAACTTTGGATACGCAGTATTTT.

The gene calls are TRBV10-3 and TRBJ1-3; no firm D call. From germline, CDR1 is ENHRY and CDR2 SYGVKD. V was cut by 5 bases and J by 2 bases, with 22 bases left in between. The CDR3 spans 18 residues. Here the CDR3 reads CAISTAALGRGTGNTIYF. The DNA of the CDR3 is TGTGCCATCAGTACCGCGGCCCTTGGTCGAGGAACTGGAAACACCATATATTTT.

The chain recombines TRBV3-1 (or the pseudogene TRBV3-2) with TRBJ2-7; D unresolved. This CDR3 comprises 14 residues. V lost 4 bases and J lost 0, with 10 bases in between. Germline CDR1 reads LGHDT; CDR2 reads YNNKEL (reference sequence). The DNA of the CDR3 is TGTGCCAGCAGCCCAGGCCTTAACTCCTACGAGCAGTACTTC. Its translation: CASSPGLNSYEQYF.

This chain links TRBV6-6 with TRBJ1-5; TRBD1 agrees at 7 bases. The CDR3 consists of 15 residues. With V trimmed by 6 bases and J by 0 bases, 5 bases remained unmatched. The V gene's germline CDR1 is MNHNY and CDR2 SVGAGI (reference sequence). CDR3 DNA: TGTGCCAGCAGGGCGGGACAGCATAGCAATCAGCCCCAGCATTTT. Translated: CASRAGQHSNQPQHF.

V usage is TRBV6-5 and J usage is TRBJ2-7; the D gene is possibly TRBD1 (5 bases). The CDR3 has 12 residues. V gave up 7 bases and J gave up 4 bases, with 11 bases separating them. Germline assignment: CDR1 MNHEY and CDR2 SVGAGI. The DNA of the CDR3 is TGTGCCAGCAAGGTAGGGGCATACGAGCAGTACTTC. Residues: CASKVGAYEQYF.

The V and J genes are TRBV14 and TRBJ1-1; D is unresolved. The germline V gene has CDR1 SGHDN and CDR2 FVKESK. The V gene lost 1 base and the J gene lost 1 base, with 13 bases spanning the gap. The CDR3 has 16 amino acids. Here the CDR3 reads CASSQGRHRGNTEAFF. DNA of the CDR3: TGTGCCAGCAGCCAAGGAAGGCACCGGGGGAACACTGAAGCTTTCTTT.

Comment on this clone: This may come from a read error, since a much larger clone is one base off. Other nucleotide sequences from this sample produce the same CDR3. The CDR3: CASSLSYEQYF. As DNA, the CDR3 is TGTGCCAGCAGCCTCTCCTACGAGCAGTACTTC. The J gene is TRBJ2-7, the V gene TRBV7-2; D not certain. Trimming took 5 bases from V and 0 from J, leaving 2 bases between them. Germline assignment: CDR1 SGHTA and CDR2 FQGNSA. This CDR3 has 11 amino acids.

The V gene is TRBV5-1, the J gene TRBJ2-4, with TRBD1 matching over 7 bases. Germline-derived CDR1 and CDR2 are SGHRS and YFSETQ. The CDR3 runs to 15 residues. V lost 5 bases and J lost 6; bases outside the gene matches: 11. CDR3 region: CASSLAGTDTNIQYF. Written as DNA, the CDR3 is TGCGCCAGCAGTCTGGCCGGGACAGATACAAACATTCAGTACTTC.

This chain uses TRBV15 with TRBJ1-6; maybe TRBD1 (5 bases). There are 13 residues in the CDR3. V lost 4 bases and J 10 bases, leaving 11 bases between the germline ends. Germline CDR1 and CDR2: LNHNV and YYDKDF (reference sequence). The CDR3, as DNA: TGTGCCACCAGCATCAGGGCTCCCTCACCCCTCCACTTT. It translates to CATSIRAPSPLHF.

J is TRBJ2-2 and V is TRBV11-3, with D tentatively TRBD1 (6 bases). The V end was cut by 5 bases, the J end by 4 bases, with 11 bases between. This CDR3 is 14 amino acids long. CDR1 SGHNT and CDR2 YENEEA come from the germline V gene. Here the CDR3 DNA reads TGTGCCAGCAGCAAAGACAGGTCCACCGGGGAGCTGTTTTTT. This sequence encodes CASSKDRSTGELFF. Using reference TRBV11-3 and TRBJ2-2 for the parts outside the CDR3, the full variable domain is EAGVVQSPRYKIIEKKQPVAFWCNPISGHNTLYWYLQNLGQGPELLIRYENEEAVDDSQLPKDRFSAERLKGVDSTLKIQPAELGDSAVYLCASSKDRSTGELFFGEGSRLTVL.

The genes are TRBV5-5 and TRBJ1-5; D gene ambiguous. Trimming left V 4 bases short and J 0 bases short, with 20 bases between. The CDR3 loop spans 18 amino acids. The germline CDR1 and CDR2 sequences are SGHKS and YYEKEE (reference sequence). The CDR3 DNA reads TGTGCCAGCAGCCCTTCCGTCGGGGAGGCCTATAGCAATCAGCCCCAGCATTTT. It specifies CASSPSVGEAYSNQPQHF.

The rearrangement links TRBV19 to TRBJ1-1, with 8 bases that match TRBD1. Germline values: CDR1 LNHDA, CDR2 SQIVND (reference sequence). Trimming removed 4 bases from V and 4 bases from J; junction bases left unmatched: 5. CDR3 length equals 14 residues. CDR3 region: CASSTTGARTEAFF. The CDR3 DNA sequence: TGTGCCAGTAGTACGACAGGGGCCCGCACTGAAGCTTTCTTT.

A few counts support this clone. The genes are TRBV5-4 and TRBJ1-1; tentatively, D is TRBD1 (6 bases). Germline CDR1 is SGHNT and CDR2 is YYREEE (reference sequence). V was pared by 5 bases and J by 6 bases, with 11 bases between. This CDR3 has 12 residues. This chain's CDR3 is CASRHGQSEAFF. The CDR3 DNA reads TGTGCCAGCAGACACGGACAGTCTGAAGCTTTCTTT.

There are a few counts of this clone. The V gene is TRBV30, the J gene TRBJ1-4; the D gene is possibly TRBD1 (6 bases). Trimming stripped 4 bases from V and 8 bases from J, with 14 bases between. CDR1 and CDR2 from the germline V gene are GTSNPN and SVGIG (reference sequence). The CDR3 loop spans 13 amino acids. The CDR3 reads CAWKRGRKEKLFF. Written as DNA, the CDR3 is TGTGCCTGGAAGCGGGGGCGAAAGGAAAAACTGTTTTTT.

In its sample, this clone was seen once. The V and J genes are TRBV7-3 and TRBJ2-2, with a weak D call TRBD2 (6 bases). The CDR3 is 13 amino acids. The germline V and J ends were trimmed by 4 bases and 4 bases, with 7 bases remaining between them. Looked up from germline, CDR1 is SGHTA and CDR2 is FQGTGA. CDR3 residues: CASSYGGTGELFF. CDR3 DNA: TGTGCCAGCAGCTACGGGGGCACCGGGGAGCTGTTTTTT.

The chain is built from TRBV11-3 and TRBJ2-1; D gene uncertain. The germline gives CDR1 SGHNT, CDR2 YENEEA. Trimming stripped 7 bases from V and 8 bases from J, with 21 bases between. The CDR3 spans 15 residues. The CDR3 sequence: CASNLGTAGWDEQFF. CDR3 nucleotides: TGTGCCAGCAACCTAGGCACCGCTGGCTGGGATGAGCAGTTCTTC.

The V gene is TRBV6-5, the J gene TRBJ1-2; 8 bases map to TRBD1. This CDR3 has 13 amino acids. Unmatched junction bases numbered 4, after V lost 6 bases and J lost 4 bases. CDR1 is MNHEY and CDR2 is SVGAGI in the germline V gene. The CDR3 is CASRTGGGYGYTF. The CDR3 bases are TGTGCCAGCAGAACAGGGGGAGGCTATGGCTACACCTTC.

V and J are TRBV15 and TRBJ2-1; the D gene is possibly TRBD2 (5 bases). Germline V gene data show CDR1 as LNHNV and CDR2 as YYDKDF (reference sequence). The CDR3 is 16 amino acids. Trimming stripped 1 base from V and 8 bases from J, with 18 bases between. The CDR3 bases are TGTGCCACCAGCAGAGGGGCAGGAGGTCATTTCGATGAGCAGTTCTTC. It translates to CATSRGAGGHFDEQFF.

The J gene is TRBJ1-1, the V gene TRBV14; TRBD1 agrees at 7 bases. The germline CDR1 and CDR2 sequences are SGHDN and FVKESK. The CDR3 length is 14 residues. After removal of 4 bases from V and 3 bases from J, the junction contained 5 bases not matched to a gene. The chain's CDR3 is CASSPGGADTEAFF. The DNA for the CDR3 is TGTGCCAGCAGCCCAGGGGGAGCGGACACTGAAGCTTTCTTT.